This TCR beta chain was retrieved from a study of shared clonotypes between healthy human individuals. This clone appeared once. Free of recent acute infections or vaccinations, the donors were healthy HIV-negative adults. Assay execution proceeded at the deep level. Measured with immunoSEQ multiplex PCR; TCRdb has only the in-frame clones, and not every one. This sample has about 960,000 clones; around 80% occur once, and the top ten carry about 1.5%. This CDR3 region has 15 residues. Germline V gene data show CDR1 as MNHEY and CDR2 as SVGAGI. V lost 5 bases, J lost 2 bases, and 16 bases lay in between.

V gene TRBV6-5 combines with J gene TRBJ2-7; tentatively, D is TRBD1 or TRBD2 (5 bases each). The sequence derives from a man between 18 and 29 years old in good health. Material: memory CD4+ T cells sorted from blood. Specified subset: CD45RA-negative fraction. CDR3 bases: TGTGCCAGCAGTACCCGGGGCGGAGGCCCCTACGAGCAGTACTTC. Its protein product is CASSTRGGGPYEQYF.